The 19 T cell receptor beta chains below come from one sample, sequenced in a study of OX40 agonist ivuxolimab in advanced cancers. The repertoire was sequenced with immunoSEQ multiplex PCR; TCRdb's copy has only in-frame clones and lacks some. The table lists fewer than 110,000 clones, around 93% of them singletons. This specimen consisted of CD4+ or CD8+ T cells sorted from blood, obtained in a trial of the OX40 agonist ivuxolimab. Receptor source: an adult with an advanced solid tumor such as melanoma, head and neck, liver or kidney cancer.

The chain has TRBV5-1 and TRBJ1-1; D is unresolved. The V end was cut by 4 bases, the J end by 0 bases, with 10 bases between. Germline assignment: CDR1 SGHRS and CDR2 YFSETQ. CDR3 length: 14 residues. CDR3 in DNA: TGCGCCAGCAGCACTTTCAACATGAACACTGAAGCTTTCTTT. Translating gives CASSTFNMNTEAFF.

This chain connects TRBV28 to TRBJ2-1; no clear D. Germline CDR1 and CDR2: MDHEN and SYDVKM. The CDR3 spans 17 residues. Trimming cost V 5 bases and J 7 bases, with 24 bases left between them. CDR3 sequence: CASSPPARRSGWNEQFF. For the CDR3, the DNA is TGTGCCAGCAGTCCCCCCGCCCGCCGATCAGGTTGGAATGAGCAGTTCTTC.

The rearrangement joins TRBV5-6 to TRBJ2-7, with 8 nucleotides matching TRBD1. The CDR3 is made up of 18 amino acids. V lost 4 bases to trimming and J lost 3 bases; unmatched junction nucleotides: 18. Germline CDR1 and CDR2: SGHDT and YYEEEE. As DNA, the CDR3 is TGTGCCAGCAGCCCGGCGCTGACAGGGGCCCGATCGCTCTACGAGCAGTACTTC. Translated, it gives CASSPALTGARSLYEQYF. Full variable domain (rest looked up from reference TRBV5-6 and TRBJ2-7): DAGVTQSPTHLIKTRGQQVTLRCSPKSGHDTVSWYQQALGQGPQFIFQYYEEEERQRGNFPDRFSGHQFPNYSSELNVNALLLGDSALYLCASSPALTGARSLYEQYFGPGTRLTVT.

The chain carries TRBV2 and TRBJ1-1, with a possible D match to TRBD1 (5 bases). Looked up from germline, CDR1 is SNHLY and CDR2 is FYNNEI. The CDR3 loop spans 15 amino acids. V lost 2 bases to trimming and J lost 5 bases, with 15 bases between them. The chain's CDR3 is CASSEWLGGETEAFF. The CDR3 DNA sequence: TGTGCCAGCAGTGAATGGCTCGGAGGGGAGACTGAAGCTTTCTTT.

The chain links TRBV2 to TRBJ2-5, with TRBD1 identical over 8 bases. Gene TRBJ2-7 matches the end of the DNA better, so the J call may be wrong. Germline V gives CDR1 SNHLY, CDR2 FYNNEI. The CDR3 is made up of 14 amino acids. The CDR3 nucleotides are TGTGCCAGCAGTCCAGGACAGGGCAGCTACGAGCAGTACTTC. Translated, it gives CASSPGQGSYEQYF.

The V call is TRBV2, the J call TRBJ2-5; 8 bases are shared with TRBD2. Germline V gene lookup returns CDR1 SNHLY and CDR2 FYNNEI. V shed 5 bases and J 2 bases; nucleotides not matched to a gene: 4. This CDR3 is built from 14 residues. CDR3 coding DNA: TGTGCCAGCAGTCGACTAGCGCAGCAAGAGACCCAGTACTTC. This sequence encodes CASSRLAQQETQYF.

In its sample, this clone was seen once. The gene calls are TRBV28 and TRBJ1-1; D is undetermined. Germline loops: CDR1 MDHEN, CDR2 SYDVKM. This CDR3 spans 12 amino acids. V shed 3 bases and J shed 5 bases, with 7 bases lying between them. The CDR3 spells CASSFRKTEAFF. The CDR3 DNA sequence: TGTGCCAGCAGTTTCAGAAAGACTGAAGCTTTCTTT.

J is TRBJ2-5 and V is TRBV10-1; 8 bases line up with TRBD1. The CDR3 length is 15 residues. V dropped 0 bases and J dropped 5; count of bases not matched to a gene: 5. Per germline, CDR1 WNHNN and CDR2 SYGVQD (reference sequence). CDR3 in amino acids: CASSESGQGGETQYF. The CDR3 nucleotides read TGCGCCAGCAGTGAGTCCGGACAGGGTGGGGAGACCCAGTACTTC.

V is TRBV18 and J is TRBJ2-7; either TRBD1 or TRBD2 may supply D (6 bases each). Germline V CDR1 and CDR2: KGHSH, LQKENI. CDR3 size: 15 residues. The V end lost 6 bases, the J end lost 2 bases, and 17 bases lay between the germline ends. In DNA, the CDR3 is TGTGCCAGCTCTTATAGCGGAGGGGGGCCCTACGAGCAGTACTTC. Its translation: CASSYSGGGPYEQYF.

The genes are TRBV6-5 and TRBJ2-1, with TRBD2 as a possible D gene (5 bases). The germline V gene has CDR1 MNHEY and CDR2 SVGAGI. This CDR3 spans 13 amino acids. Between the trimmed V and J ends, which lost 6 bases and 7 bases, there was a span of 13 bases. The DNA of the CDR3 is TGTGCCAGCAGGAGCGGCCGTCGAAATGAGCAGTTCTTC. It encodes CASRSGRRNEQFF.

The chain couples TRBV7-9 to TRBJ1-6; TRBD1 matches at 7 bases. Germline loops: CDR1 SEHNR, CDR2 FQNEAQ (reference sequence). There are 12 residues in the CDR3. V was pared by 1 base and J by 14 bases, with 2 bases of the junction left unmatched. The CDR3 reads CASSLEGASLHF. CDR3 sequence (DNA): TGTGCCAGCAGCTTAGAGGGGGCATCCCTCCACTTT.

This clone was picked up a small number of times. The chain uses TRBV28 and TRBJ1-5; TRBD1 matches at 9 bases. From germline, CDR1 is MDHEN and CDR2 SYDVKM. V shed 2 bases, J shed 8 bases, and the junction held 4 bases outside the gene matches. The CDR3 covers 14 residues. The CDR3 spells CASSLRDRVEPQHF. CDR3 nucleotides: TGTGCCAGCAGTTTACGGGACAGGGTAGAGCCCCAGCATTTT. Together with reference TRBV28 and TRBJ1-5, the CDR3 gives the full variable domain: DVKVTQSSRYLVKRTGEKVFLECVQDMDHENMFWYRQDPGLGLRLIYFSYDVKMKEKGDIPEGYSVSREKKERFSLILESASTNQTSMYLCASSLRDRVEPQHFGDGTRLSIL.

The V call is TRBV14, the J call TRBJ2-5; the D is unclear. Trimming pared 0 bases from V and 8 bases from J, leaving 7 bases between. The CDR3 has 12 amino acids. Per germline, CDR1 SGHDN and CDR2 FVKESK. This CDR3 is CASSQDEATQYF. The CDR3 nucleotides read TGTGCCAGCAGCCAAGATGAGGCCACCCAGTACTTC.

V and J are TRBV11-1 and TRBJ2-5; possible D gene TRBD1, 6 bases. CDR3 size: 15 residues. CDR1 and CDR2 from the germline V gene are SGHAT and FQDESV (reference sequence). V was clipped by 5 bases and J by 7 bases, with 20 bases between them. CDR3 sequence reads: CASSPRQDLGRTQYF. Written as DNA, the CDR3 is TGTGCCAGCAGCCCCAGACAGGACCTTGGCCGGACCCAGTACTTC.

The gene calls are TRBV28 and TRBJ1-1, with D hard to call. Between the trimmed V and J ends, which lost 3 bases and 11 bases, there was a span of 13 bases. Germline CDR1 and CDR2: MDHEN and SYDVKM. This CDR3 region has 12 residues. CDR3 in DNA: TGTGCCAGCAGTTTCTCCGGGGTTGGGGCTTTCTTT. It encodes CASSFSGVGAFF.

The gene calls are TRBV27 and TRBJ2-1; D may be TRBD1 (6 bases). V was shortened by 5 bases and J by 4 bases, with 15 bases between the two germline ends. This CDR3 spans 15 amino acids. The germline V gene has CDR1 MNHEY and CDR2 SMNVEV (reference sequence). CDR3: CASSPLGGSYNEQFF. As DNA, the CDR3 is TGTGCCAGCAGTCCCCTAGGGGGAAGTTACAATGAGCAGTTCTTC.

This clone was counted only a few times. V and J are TRBV19 and TRBJ1-5; D is ambiguous. The length of the CDR3 is 13 residues. The germline V gene has CDR1 LNHDA and CDR2 SQIVND (reference sequence). V was trimmed by 6 bases and J by 6 bases, leaving 12 bases between them. As DNA, the CDR3 is TGTGCCAGTAGACTCAACTGGGGTCAGCCCCAGCATTTT. It specifies CASRLNWGQPQHF.

A single count supports this clone. The CDR3 loop is CASSGREGLIHEQFF. CDR3 nucleotides: TGCGCCAGCAGTGGGCGGGAGGGCCTCATCCATGAGCAGTTCTTC. V and J are TRBV10-1 and TRBJ2-1, with TRBD2 identical over 9 bases. The germline V gene has CDR1 WNHNN and CDR2 SYGVQD (reference sequence). The CDR3 is 15 residues long. Losses at the gene ends were 4 bases for V and 8 bases for J; bases not matched to a gene: 9.

The chain recombines TRBV19 with TRBJ1-1; 10 positions agree with TRBD1. V was clipped by 3 bases and J by 5 bases; unmatched bases: 6. Germline V CDR1 and CDR2: LNHDA, SQIVND (reference sequence). There are 15 residues in the CDR3. CDR3 nucleotides: TGTGCCAGTAGTATCACCGGGACAGGGGAGACTGAAGCTTTCTTT. Protein: CASSITGTGETEAFF.